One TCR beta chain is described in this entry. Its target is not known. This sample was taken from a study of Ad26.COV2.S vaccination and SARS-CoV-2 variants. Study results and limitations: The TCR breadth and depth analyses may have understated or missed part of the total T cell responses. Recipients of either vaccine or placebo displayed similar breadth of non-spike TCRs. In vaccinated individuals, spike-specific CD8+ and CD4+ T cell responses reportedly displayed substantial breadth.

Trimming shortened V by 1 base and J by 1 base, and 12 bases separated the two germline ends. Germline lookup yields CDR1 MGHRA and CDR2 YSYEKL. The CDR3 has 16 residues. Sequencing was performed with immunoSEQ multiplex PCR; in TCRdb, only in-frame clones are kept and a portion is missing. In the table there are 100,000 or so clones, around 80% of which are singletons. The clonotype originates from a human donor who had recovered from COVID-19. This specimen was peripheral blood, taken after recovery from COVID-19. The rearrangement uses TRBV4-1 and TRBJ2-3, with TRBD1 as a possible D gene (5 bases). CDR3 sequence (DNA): TGCGCCAGCAGCCAAGTCCTTCAGGGTGGCACAGATACGCAGTATTTT. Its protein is CASSQVLQGGTDTQYF.